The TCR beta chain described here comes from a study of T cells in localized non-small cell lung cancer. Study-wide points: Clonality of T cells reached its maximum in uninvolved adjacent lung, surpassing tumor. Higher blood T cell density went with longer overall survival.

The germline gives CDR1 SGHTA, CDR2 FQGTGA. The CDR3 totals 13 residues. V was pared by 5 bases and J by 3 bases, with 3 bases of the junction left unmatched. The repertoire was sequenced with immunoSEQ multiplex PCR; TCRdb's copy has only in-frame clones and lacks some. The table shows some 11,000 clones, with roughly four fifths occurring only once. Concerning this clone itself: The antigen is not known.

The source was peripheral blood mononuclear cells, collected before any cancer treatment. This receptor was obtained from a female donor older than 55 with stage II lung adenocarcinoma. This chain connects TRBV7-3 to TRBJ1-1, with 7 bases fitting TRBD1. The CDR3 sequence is CASSLDRDTEAFF. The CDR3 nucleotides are TGTGCCAGCAGCCTAGACAGGGACACTGAAGCTTTCTTT. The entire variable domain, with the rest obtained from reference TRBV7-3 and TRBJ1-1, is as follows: GAGVSQTPSNKVTEKGKYVELRCDPISGHTALYWYRQSLGQGPEFLIYFQGTGAADDSGLPNDRFFAVRPEGSVSTLKIQRTERGDSAVYLCASSLDRDTEAFFGQGTRLTVV.